Listed below are T cell receptor beta chains from one sample, sequenced in a study of cytomegalovirus exposure and HLA in healthy donors. Assay: immunoSEQ multiplex PCR; the TCRdb copy retains only in-frame clones and omits some. The sample consists of 200,000 to 300,000 clones, approximately 84% of them appearing once. Sequenced material: PBMCs. These receptors originate from a woman in her thirties or forties in good health and CMV-seropositive. The CDR3 runs from the conserved cysteine through the conserved F or W. Fields, in order: CDR3 protein, CDR3 DNA, D gene, J gene, clone size, V gene. The D gene is left open where the match is weak. Clone size is shown for a subset of rows, as once, few, many or a class of expanded clone.

CDR3 protein: CASSLIAGETKQYF
CDR3 DNA: TGTGCCAGCAGCTTAATAGCGGGAGAAACCAAGCAGTACTTC
D gene: TRBD2
J gene: TRBJ2-7
clone size: .
V gene: TRBV7-9

CDR3 protein: CASSDRGQGLISGANVLTF
CDR3 DNA: TGTGCCAGCAGCGACAGGGGGCAGGGCCTAATCTCTGGGGCCAACGTCCTGACTTTC
D gene: TRBD1
J gene: TRBJ2-6
clone size: .
V gene: TRBV5-6

CDR3 protein: CASSPGPAGSGTQYF
CDR3 DNA: TGTGCCAGCAGCCCGGGACCAGCGGGGAGTGGTACGCAGTATTTT
D gene: TRBD2
J gene: TRBJ2-3
clone size: .
V gene: TRBV7-6

CDR3 protein: CASSVVNPQGSGELFF
CDR3 DNA: TGTGCCAGCAGCGTAGTTAACCCTCAGGGCTCCGGGGAGCTGTTTTTT
D gene: .
J gene: TRBJ2-2
clone size: .
V gene: TRBV9

CDR3 protein: CASSPTRTGAASTEAFF
CDR3 DNA: TGCGCCAGCAGTCCCACCCGGACAGGGGCGGCAAGCACTGAAGCTTTCTTT
D gene: TRBD1
J gene: TRBJ1-1
clone size: few
V gene: TRBV4-3

CDR3 protein: CATSTRGNTEAFF
CDR3 DNA: TGTGCCACCTCAACCCGGGGAAACACTGAAGCTTTCTTT
D gene: .
J gene: TRBJ1-1
clone size: .
V gene: TRBV6-6

CDR3 protein: CASKPGPLYEQYF
CDR3 DNA: TGTGCCAGCAAACCAGGCCCCCTCTACGAGCAGTACTTC
D gene: .
J gene: TRBJ2-7
clone size: once
V gene: TRBV6-1

CDR3 protein: CASSLWPGGAQYF
CDR3 DNA: TGCGCCAGCAGCTTGTGGCCAGGGGGCGCTCAGTACTTC
D gene: TRBD1
J gene: TRBJ2-7
clone size: once
V gene: TRBV5-1

CDR3 protein: CASSRLASTGELFF
CDR3 DNA: TGTGCCAGCAGCCGGCTAGCGAGCACCGGGGAGCTGTTTTTT
D gene: .
J gene: TRBJ2-2
clone size: .
V gene: TRBV7-3

CDR3 protein: CASSFSTQNTEAFF
CDR3 DNA: TGTGCCAGCAGTTTCAGTACACAGAACACTGAAGCTTTCTTT
D gene: .
J gene: TRBJ1-1
clone size: .
V gene: TRBV28

CDR3 protein: CASSTAGITETQYF
CDR3 DNA: TGTGCCAGTAGTACCGCGGGGATAACAGAGACCCAGTACTTC
D gene: .
J gene: TRBJ2-5
clone size: .
V gene: TRBV19

CDR3 protein: CASSPDSGRAYEQYF
CDR3 DNA: TGCGCCAGCAGCCCAGATAGCGGGAGGGCCTACGAGCAGTACTTC
D gene: TRBD2
J gene: TRBJ2-7
clone size: .
V gene: TRBV5-1

CDR3 protein: CASSPSLQVGPYEQYF
CDR3 DNA: TGTGCCAGCTCACCCAGTTTACAGGTGGGGCCCTACGAGCAGTACTTC
D gene: .
J gene: TRBJ2-7
clone size: .
V gene: TRBV18

CDR3 protein: CAWSVARGTEAFF
CDR3 DNA: TGTGCCTGGAGTGTAGCTCGAGGGACTGAAGCTTTCTTT
D gene: .
J gene: TRBJ1-1
clone size: .
V gene: TRBV30

CDR3 protein: CASARVYNEQFF
CDR3 DNA: TGTGCCAGCGCGAGGGTATACAATGAGCAGTTCTTC
D gene: .
J gene: TRBJ2-1
clone size: .
V gene: TRBV27

CDR3 protein: CASSLTGTSYNEQFF
CDR3 DNA: TGTGCCAGCAGCTTAACAGGGACTTCCTACAATGAGCAGTTCTTC
D gene: .
J gene: TRBJ2-1
clone size: .
V gene: TRBV7-3

CDR3 protein: CASSIRVWQLPETQYF
CDR3 DNA: TGTGCCAGTAGTATACGGGTTTGGCAACTGCCTGAGACCCAGTACTTC
D gene: .
J gene: TRBJ2-5
clone size: .
V gene: TRBV19

CDR3 protein: CASSPVAGEPHNEQFF
CDR3 DNA: TGTGCCAGCTCACCTGTAGCGGGAGAGCCCCACAATGAGCAGTTCTTC
D gene: TRBD2
J gene: TRBJ2-1
clone size: .
V gene: TRBV18

CDR3 protein: CASSSGTLDTQYF
CDR3 DNA: TGTGCCAGCAGCTCCGGCACCCTAGACACCCAGTACTTC
D gene: .
J gene: TRBJ2-5
clone size: .
V gene: TRBV11-3

CDR3 protein: CASSQDGLYNEQFF
CDR3 DNA: TGCGCCAGCAGCCAGGACGGACTGTACAATGAGCAGTTCTTC
D gene: .
J gene: TRBJ2-1
clone size: .
V gene: TRBV4-3

CDR3 protein: CAWSEGSGNEQFF
CDR3 DNA: TGTGCCTGGAGTGAGGGTAGCGGGAATGAGCAGTTCTTC
D gene: TRBD2
J gene: TRBJ2-1
clone size: few
V gene: TRBV30

CDR3 protein: CARNKGTSPNEQFF
CDR3 DNA: TGTGCCAGAAACAAAGGGACTAGCCCAAATGAGCAGTTCTTC
D gene: TRBD2
J gene: TRBJ2-1
clone size: once
V gene: TRBV27

CDR3 protein: CASSLAGRGDNEQFF
CDR3 DNA: TGTGCCAGCAGCTTGGCGGGGAGAGGAGACAATGAGCAGTTCTTC
D gene: .
J gene: TRBJ2-1
clone size: .
V gene: TRBV5-6

CDR3 protein: CASSIDRVVSANEQFF
CDR3 DNA: TGTGCCAGTAGTATAGATCGGGTAGTTTCGGCAAATGAGCAGTTCTTC
D gene: .
J gene: TRBJ2-1
clone size: .
V gene: TRBV19

CDR3 protein: CASRRTGANYGYTF
CDR3 DNA: TGTGCCAGCAGAAGGACAGGGGCTAACTATGGCTACACCTTC
D gene: TRBD1
J gene: TRBJ1-2
clone size: .
V gene: TRBV25-1

CDR3 protein: CAWSDLDSRDAFNEQFF
CDR3 DNA: TGTGCCTGGAGTGATCTGGATTCGCGGGATGCCTTCAATGAGCAGTTCTTC
D gene: .
J gene: TRBJ2-1
clone size: .
V gene: TRBV30

CDR3 protein: CASSPAALPSTDTQYF
CDR3 DNA: TGTGCCAGCTCACCCGCTGCCCTACCAAGCACAGATACGCAGTATTTT
D gene: .
J gene: TRBJ2-3
clone size: .
V gene: TRBV18

CDR3 protein: CAWTRGTGNTIYF
CDR3 DNA: TGTGCCTGGACGAGGGGGACTGGAAACACCATATATTTT
D gene: .
J gene: TRBJ1-3
clone size: .
V gene: TRBV30

CDR3 protein: CASSTDSDNEQFF
CDR3 DNA: TGTGCCAGCAGCACCGACTCAGACAATGAGCAGTTCTTC
D gene: .
J gene: TRBJ2-1
clone size: .
V gene: TRBV28

CDR3 protein: CASSQGGGGELFF
CDR3 DNA: TGTGCCAGCAGCCAGGGGGGTGGCGGGGAGCTGTTTTTT
D gene: .
J gene: TRBJ2-2
clone size: once
V gene: TRBV7-2

CDR3 protein: CSVWQVYEQFF
CDR3 DNA: TGCAGCGTGTGGCAGGTTTATGAGCAGTTCTTC
D gene: .
J gene: TRBJ2-1
clone size: .
V gene: TRBV29-1

CDR3 protein: CASRGTKGVEKLFF
CDR3 DNA: TGTGCCAGCAGGGGGACAAAGGGAGTTGAAAAACTGTTTTTT
D gene: .
J gene: TRBJ1-4
clone size: .
V gene: TRBV28

CDR3 protein: CASSLDTGLAGEPKNIQYF
CDR3 DNA: TGTGCCAGCAGCTTAGATACGGGACTAGCGGGAGAGCCCAAAAACATTCAGTACTTC
D gene: TRBD2
J gene: TRBJ2-4
clone size: once
V gene: TRBV11-2

CDR3 protein: CASRLKAGVGETQYF
CDR3 DNA: TGTGCCAGCCGCCTAAAAGCAGGGGTCGGAGAGACCCAGTACTTC
D gene: .
J gene: TRBJ2-5
clone size: .
V gene: TRBV6-1

CDR3 protein: CASSLEQGQLYEQFF
CDR3 DNA: TGCGCCAGCAGCTTGGAGCAGGGCCAATTATATGAGCAGTTCTTC
D gene: .
J gene: TRBJ2-1
clone size: .
V gene: TRBV5-1

CDR3 protein: CASSFSPQGASEKLFF
CDR3 DNA: TGTGCCAGCAGTTTCTCCCCACAGGGGGCCTCTGAAAAACTGTTTTTT
D gene: TRBD1
J gene: TRBJ1-4
clone size: .
V gene: TRBV27

CDR3 protein: CASSVEGEAYEQFF
CDR3 DNA: TGTGCCAGCAGCGTTGAGGGAGAGGCGTATGAGCAGTTCTTC
D gene: .
J gene: TRBJ2-1
clone size: .
V gene: TRBV9

CDR3 protein: CAWKMTGGNEKLFF
CDR3 DNA: TGTGCCTGGAAAATGACAGGGGGTAATGAAAAACTGTTTTTT
D gene: TRBD1
J gene: TRBJ1-4
clone size: .
V gene: TRBV30

CDR3 protein: CASSYQGWDYEQYF
CDR3 DNA: TGTGCTAGCAGCTATCAGGGGTGGGACTACGAGCAGTACTTC
D gene: .
J gene: TRBJ2-7
clone size: .
V gene: TRBV5-4

CDR3 protein: CASSTGGGDTQYF
CDR3 DNA: TGTGCCAGCAGCACAGGCGGGGGAGATACGCAGTATTTT
D gene: TRBD2
J gene: TRBJ2-3
clone size: .
V gene: TRBV2

CDR3 protein: CASSNLAGGPDTQYF
CDR3 DNA: TGCGCCAGCAGCAATCTAGCGGGAGGGCCAGATACGCAGTATTTT
D gene: TRBD2
J gene: TRBJ2-3
clone size: .
V gene: TRBV5-1

CDR3 protein: CASSQEVRDRGGEQFF
CDR3 DNA: TGCGCCAGCAGCCAAGAAGTCAGGGACAGGGGTGGTGAGCAGTTCTTC
D gene: TRBD1
J gene: TRBJ2-1
clone size: .
V gene: TRBV4-3

CDR3 protein: CASSHGTSPTDTQYF
CDR3 DNA: TGCGCCAGCAGCCACGGGACTAGCCCCACAGATACGCAGTATTTT
D gene: TRBD2
J gene: TRBJ2-3
clone size: .
V gene: TRBV4-3

CDR3 protein: CASLIQGAGTEAFF
CDR3 DNA: TGTGCCAGCCTTATACAGGGGGCAGGGACTGAAGCTTTCTTT
D gene: TRBD1
J gene: TRBJ1-1
clone size: few
V gene: TRBV6-5

CDR3 protein: CASSLVRTWVAGALEQYF
CDR3 DNA: TGTGCCAGCAGCTTAGTCCGGACTTGGGTAGCGGGAGCACTTGAGCAGTACTTC
D gene: TRBD2
J gene: TRBJ2-7
clone size: .
V gene: TRBV7-8

CDR3 protein: CASSFREDQPQHF
CDR3 DNA: TGTGCCAGCAGCTTCCGAGAGGATCAGCCCCAGCATTTT
D gene: .
J gene: TRBJ1-5
clone size: .
V gene: TRBV4-2

CDR3 protein: CASSLSPSTHEQYF
CDR3 DNA: TGTGCCAGCAGCTTATCCCCTAGCACACACGAGCAGTACTTC
D gene: .
J gene: TRBJ2-7
clone size: few
V gene: TRBV7-6

CDR3 protein: CASSPGDRLNQPQHF
CDR3 DNA: TGTGCCAGCAGCCCTGGTGACAGGCTCAATCAGCCCCAGCATTTT
D gene: .
J gene: TRBJ1-5
clone size: .
V gene: TRBV28

CDR3 protein: CAISETIQGNEQFF
CDR3 DNA: TGTGCCATCAGTGAGACGATACAGGGGAATGAGCAGTTCTTC
D gene: TRBD1
J gene: TRBJ2-1
clone size: .
V gene: TRBV10-3

CDR3 protein: CATSRDSWSLQHF
CDR3 DNA: TGTGCCACCAGCAGAGATTCGTGGAGTCTGCAGCATTTT
D gene: .
J gene: TRBJ1-5
clone size: .
V gene: TRBV15

CDR3 protein: CASGRSNEQFF
CDR3 DNA: TGTGCCAGCGGCCGATCGAATGAGCAGTTCTTC
D gene: .
J gene: TRBJ2-1
clone size: .
V gene: TRBV11-2